This T cell receptor (beta chain) was captured by sequencing in a study of blood T cell repertoires in COVID-19. At the level of the study: The United States, Italy and Spain were the sources of the acute and convalescent COVID-19 samples.

Some clones are missing from TCRdb's copy, which holds only in-frame ones; the method was immunoSEQ multiplex PCR. The sample records roughly 240,000 clones, about 80% being singletons. V was trimmed by 4 bases and J by 1 base, leaving 6 bases between them. The CDR3 runs to 13 residues. Germline-derived CDR1 and CDR2 are SGDLS and YYNGEE. This sequence was found in a woman over 75 with acute or convalescent COVID-19. The chain is built from TRBV9 and TRBJ1-3; D unclear. Material: peripheral blood. CDR3 sequence reads: CASSTTSGNTIYF. In DNA form, the CDR3 reads TGTGCCAGCAGCACGACATCTGGAAACACCATATATTTT. Filled out from reference TRBV9 and TRBJ1-3, the complete variable domain reads DSGVTQTPKHLITATGQRVTLRCSPRSGDLSVYWYQQSLDQGLQFLIQYYNGEERAKGNILERFSAQQFPDLHSELNLSSLELGDSALYFCASSTTSGNTIYFGEGSWLTVV.